This T cell receptor beta chain was sequenced for a study of CD8+ T cells in alopecia areata. Study findings and constraints: Many expanded lesional clones remained in scalp and blood on tofacitinib. Sequence data from scalp samples additionally include resident alphabeta T cells of normal skin.

There are 18 residues in the CDR3. CDR1 MGHRA and CDR2 YSYEKL come from the germline V gene. V dropped 1 base and J dropped 0 bases, with 18 bases sitting between them. This clone was seen only a few times. Its antigen is undetermined. Treatment given: oral pan-JAK inhibitor, 5-10 mg twice daily. Following extraction, RNA underwent reverse transcription to cDNA, which served as the sequencing template. Produced via immunoSEQ multiplex PCR; TCRdb's table is partial and in-frame only. The sample contains approximately 100,000 clones, just under 60% of which appear only once. This TCR was sampled from a human donor with alopecia areata. This sample comprised CD8+ T cells sorted from blood, obtained between weeks 55 and 65, from a patient treated with tofacitinib. V gene TRBV4-1 combines with J gene TRBJ2-5, with D possibly being TRBD2 (6 bases). The CDR3 region has the DNA TGCGCCAGCAGCCAAGTGGCCGGTAGCGGTGTATACCAAGAGACCCAGTACTTC. Protein sequence: CASSQVAGSGVYQETQYF.